This TCR beta chain was documented in a study of cytomegalovirus exposure and HLA in healthy donors. Turning to the study itself: Roughly 89 million unique TCR sequences came from HLA-typed donors in an early release. Study outcomes and limitations: Based on reports, TCR beta sequences accurately predicted HLA-A and HLA-B alleles for most subjects. Roughly uniform sequencing depth across donors was assumed, possibly incorrectly.

The study ran its PCR with 60 Vbeta and 13 Jbeta primers. Profiling relied on immunoSEQ multiplex PCR, and the TCRdb table lists in-frame clones only, not all of them. The table counts approximately 150,000 clones; 1.5% to 2% lies in the top ten. The CDR3 totals 13 residues. Germline V gives CDR1 MNHEY, CDR2 SVGAGI. Worth noting for this clone: Its specificity is unknown.

Sequencing was done on a sample of PBMCs. This chain links TRBV6-5 with TRBJ2-5, with D possibly matching TRBD1 (5 bases). The end of the DNA is better explained by TRBJ2-7, so the J call may be wrong. The source is a woman between 50 and 59 years old in good health and CMV-seronegative. CDR3 residues: CASSYPDRYEQYF. Here the CDR3 DNA reads TGTGCCAGCAGTTACCCCGACAGATACGAGCAGTACTTC.